These 16 T cell receptor beta chains were sequenced from one sample in a study of blood T cell repertoires in COVID-19. Some clones are missing from TCRdb's copy, which holds only in-frame ones; the method was immunoSEQ multiplex PCR. The table lists 200,000 or so clones, roughly nine tenths of them singletons. Sequenced material: peripheral blood. All receptors derive from an older man with active or convalescent COVID-19.

CDR3 sequence reads: CASSPTLENSPLHF. CDR3 DNA: TGTGCCAGCAGTCCCACACTGGAGAATTCACCCCTCCACTTT. The rearrangement links TRBV27 to TRBJ1-6; D not resolved. There are 14 residues in the CDR3. Trimming cost V 5 bases and J 7 bases, with 12 bases left between them. Germline V gene data show CDR1 as MNHEY and CDR2 as SMNVEV (reference sequence).

The gene calls are TRBV5-1 and TRBJ2-1, with 11 bases fitting TRBD1. CDR1 SGHRS and CDR2 YFSETQ come from the germline V gene. The CDR3 contains 14 residues. V lost 3 bases, J lost 9 bases, and 5 bases stayed unmatched. The CDR3 here is CASSSGQGAGEQFF. DNA of the CDR3: TGCGCCAGCAGCTCCGGACAGGGGGCAGGTGAGCAGTTCTTC.

V and J are TRBV19 and TRBJ2-3; TRBD2 matches 12 bases. Germline trimming cut 5 bases from V and 3 bases from J; bases unmatched to any gene: 12. The germline V gene encodes CDR1 LNHDA and CDR2 SQIVND (reference sequence). The CDR3 is made up of 18 amino acids. CDR3 protein: CASSPLAGGPMGTDTQYF. DNA of the CDR3: TGTGCCAGTAGTCCCCTAGCGGGAGGGCCTATGGGGACAGATACGCAGTATTTT.

The chain uses TRBV7-2 and TRBJ2-7, with 10 bases fitting TRBD1. V shed 4 bases and J 5 bases; nucleotides not matched to a gene: 8. The CDR3 has 15 residues. CDR1 is SGHTA and CDR2 is FQGNSA in the germline V gene. The CDR3 spells CASSSSRDRGHEQYF. The CDR3 region has the DNA TGTGCCAGCAGCTCATCTAGGGACAGGGGACACGAGCAGTACTTC.

This clone was detected once. The chain has TRBV5-1 and TRBJ2-5, with TRBD2 identical over 12 bases. CDR1 and CDR2 (germline): SGHRS, YFSETQ. The junction had 9 bases not matched to a gene; V was cut back by 4 bases and J by 5 bases. The CDR3 runs to 16 residues. The CDR3 loop is CASSETSGGSVETQYF. CDR3 sequence (DNA): TGCGCCAGCAGCGAGACTAGCGGGGGATCCGTGGAGACCCAGTACTTC.

This clone was counted a few times. This sequence joins TRBV28 and TRBJ2-1; possible D gene TRBD1, 6 bases. V dropped 3 bases and J dropped 9 bases, with 12 bases sitting between them. The germline V gene has CDR1 MDHEN and CDR2 SYDVKM. The CDR3 runs 13 residues. The CDR3 protein is CASSFTGPGEQFF. DNA of the CDR3: TGTGCCAGCAGTTTTACAGGGCCGGGTGAGCAGTTCTTC.

The V gene is TRBV29-1, the J gene TRBJ2-1, with 12 bases matching TRBD2. CDR1 is SQVTM and CDR2 is ANQGSEA in the germline V gene. The V gene end was trimmed by 0 bases and the J gene end by 6 bases; junction bases not matched to a gene: 6. The CDR3 has 16 amino acids. CDR3 DNA: TGCAGCGTTGAAGATAGACTAGCGGGGGTTTCCAATGAGCAGTTCTTC. Translation: CSVEDRLAGVSNEQFF.

V gene TRBV6-5 combines with J gene TRBJ1-5, with D perhaps matching TRBD1 (5 bases). Germline values: CDR1 MNHEY, CDR2 SVGAGI. The CDR3 is 15 residues long. V shed 5 bases and J shed 5 bases, with 16 bases lying between them. CDR3 DNA sequence: TGTGCCAGCAGTCCAGGGTTTTTTACCTATCAGCCCCAGCATTTT. The encoded protein is CASSPGFFTYQPQHF.

About this clone itself: This same CDR3 is encoded by further DNA sequences in the sample. J is TRBJ1-2 and V is TRBV5-4; D gene unclear. In germline, CDR1 is SGHNT, CDR2 YYREEE (reference sequence). This CDR3 spans 13 amino acids. V was cut by 1 base and J by 2 bases, with 6 bases left in between. The CDR3 loop is CASSLSGNYGYTF. CDR3 DNA sequence: TGTGCCAGCAGCTTGTCGGGGAACTATGGCTACACCTTC.

The chain links TRBV19 to TRBJ2-5; 9 nucleotides match TRBD2. Germline CDR1 and CDR2: LNHDA and SQIVND (reference sequence). CDR3 length: 15 amino acids. The junction had 9 bases not matched to a gene; V was cut back by 3 bases and J by 7 bases. CDR3 in amino acids: CASSIGLAGVGTQYF. In nucleotides, the CDR3 is TGTGCCAGTAGTATTGGGTTAGCGGGAGTGGGGACCCAGTACTTC.

The rearrangement joins TRBV10-2 to TRBJ2-7; D is ambiguous. With 10 bases removed from V and 1 base from J, the gap between germline ends came to 17 bases. Germline V CDR1 and CDR2: WSHSY, SAAADI. CDR3 length: 14 amino acids. CDR3 in amino acids: CAITSPQVSYEQYF. The CDR3 nucleotides read TGCGCCATTACTTCTCCCCAGGTTTCCTACGAGCAGTACTTC.

The chain has TRBV6-6 and TRBJ1-5, with a weak D call TRBD1 (6 bases). Germline-derived CDR1 and CDR2 are MNHNY and SVGAGI (reference sequence). The CDR3 is 16 amino acids. With 6 bases removed from V and 0 bases from J, the gap between germline ends came to 15 bases. The CDR3: CASSPGQTYSNQPQHF. The CDR3 region has the DNA TGTGCCAGCAGCCCTGGACAGACCTATAGCAATCAGCCCCAGCATTTT.

This rearrangement joins TRBV6-6 to TRBJ2-1; D gene unclear. The CDR3 has 12 residues. V lost 0 bases, J lost 8 bases, and 5 bases lay in between. CDR1 is MNHNY, CDR2 SVGAGI, per germline (reference sequence). CDR3 protein: CASSYSADEQFF. The CDR3 nucleotides are TGTGCCAGCAGTTACTCGGCGGATGAGCAGTTCTTC.

The rearrangement joins TRBV4-1 to TRBJ2-2; 10 bases align to TRBD1. The CDR3 is 17 residues long. From germline, CDR1 is MGHRA and CDR2 YSYEKL. V trimming: 2 bases; J trimming: 2 bases; junction bases outside the gene matches: 5. For the CDR3, the DNA is TGCGCCAGCAGCCAACTATGGACAGGGGGAAACACCGGGGAGCTGTTTTTT. Encoded protein: CASSQLWTGGNTGELFF.

V is TRBV10-3 and J is TRBJ1-3; D not resolved. The CDR3 is 14 amino acids. The V gene's germline CDR1 is ENHRY and CDR2 SYGVKD. Deletions cut 2 bases from V and 4 bases from J, with 9 bases between. The DNA for the CDR3 is TGTGCCATCAGTGAGCCGGGGTCCGGAAACACCATATATTTT. It specifies CAISEPGSGNTIYF.

The gene calls are TRBV5-5 and TRBJ1-3; possibly TRBD1 for D (6 bases). This CDR3 has 16 residues. V was trimmed by 4 bases and J by 0 bases, leaving 14 bases between them. CDR1 is SGHKS and CDR2 is YYEKEE in the germline V gene (reference sequence). For the CDR3, the DNA is TGTGCCAGCAGCCTCGAGACAGGCCTCTCTGGAAACACCATATATTTT. It specifies CASSLETGLSGNTIYF.